The 19 T cell receptor beta chains listed next were all sequenced from one sample in a study of blood T cells in healthy people across ages. The authors ran a second PCR of roughly 7 to 11 cycles using a sample-barcoded 5' primer and a J-beta primer mix. MiXCR, applied by TCRdb to the 5' RACE reads, yields one record per CDR3 protein. The sample includes roughly 1.9 million distinct CDR3 sequences, about two fifths of them seen just once. Specimen: blood. The receptors shown here come from a human donor in good health.

This rearrangement joins TRBV9 to TRBJ1-5, with D possibly being TRBD1 (6 bases). V dropped 3 bases and J dropped 4 bases, with 26 bases sitting between them. This CDR3 region has 19 residues. The germline gives CDR1 SGDLS, CDR2 YYNGEE. The CDR3 region has the DNA TGTGCCAGCAGCGCCGGGACACCGGTTCCCCTCCTTAGGAATCAGCCCCAGCATTTT. It translates to CASSAGTPVPLLRNQPQHF.

This chain connects TRBV6-1 to TRBJ1-2, with TRBD1 identical over 9 bases. Trimming at V came to 5 bases and at J to 4 bases, leaving 11 bases not matched to a gene. Germline V gene data show CDR1 as MNHNS and CDR2 as SASEGT. The CDR3 runs 16 residues. CDR3 in DNA: TGTGCCAGCAGTTCCCGGACAGGGGAGAGGGGCTATGGCTACACCTTC. It codes for CASSSRTGERGYGYTF.

This clonotype was recorded only once. J is TRBJ1-4 and V is TRBV20-1; D remains ambiguous. The CDR3 extends over 13 amino acids. V lost 6 bases and J lost 8, with 16 bases in between. Germline values: CDR1 DFQATT, CDR2 SNEGSKA (reference sequence). The CDR3 reads CSARRSEGEKLFF. The CDR3 DNA is TGCAGTGCCCGACGATCGGAAGGAGAAAAACTGTTTTTT.

This clonotype came up a few times. This chain joins TRBV9 and TRBJ2-7; D unresolved. CDR1 and CDR2 from the germline V gene are SGDLS and YYNGEE. V lost 0 bases, J lost 0 bases, and 10 bases lay in between. The CDR3 length is 15 residues. The CDR3 DNA follows: TGTGCCAGCAGCGTAGCCCCAGGTGCCTCCTACGAGCAGTACTTC. The encoded protein is CASSVAPGASYEQYF. Full variable domain (remainder filled in from reference TRBV9 and TRBJ2-7): DSGVTQTPKHLITATGQRVTLRCSPRSGDLSVYWYQQSLDQGLQFLIQYYNGEERAKGNILERFSAQQFPDLHSELNLSSLELGDSALYFCASSVAPGASYEQYFGPGTRLTVT.

The chain combines TRBV5-1 with TRBJ2-7; D might be TRBD2 (6 bases). The germline V and J ends were trimmed by 8 bases and 1 base, with 13 bases remaining between them. CDR1 is SGHRS, CDR2 YFSETQ, per germline. The CDR3 contains 13 residues. In DNA form, the CDR3 reads TGCGCCAGGGGGGAGGACACTTCCTACGAGCAGTACTTC. The encoded protein is CARGEDTSYEQYF. The complete variable domain, with remaining parts taken from reference TRBV5-1 and TRBJ2-7, reads KAGVTQTPRYLIKTRGQQVTLSCSPISGHRSVSWYQQTPGQGLQFLFEYFSETQRNKGNFPGRFSGRQFSNSRSEMNVSTLELGDSALYLCARGEDTSYEQYFGPGTRLTVT.

The V and J genes are TRBV20-1 and TRBJ1-5; TRBD1 is a possible D gene (5 bases). This CDR3 region has 13 residues. The ends were cut back, 3 bases at V and 4 bases at J, with 10 bases in the middle. Germline V gives CDR1 DFQATT, CDR2 SNEGSKA (reference sequence). The DNA of the CDR3 is TGCAGTGCTAGTTGGACACCGAATCAGCCCCAGCATTTT. The encoded protein is CSASWTPNQPQHF.

This chain uses TRBV9 with TRBJ2-4; unclear D gene. The DNA end is a closer match to TRBJ2-7, so the J assignment may be wrong. This CDR3 spans 14 amino acids. Germline loops: CDR1 SGDLS, CDR2 YYNGEE. The CDR3 sequence is CASSPLDGPYEQYF. CDR3 in DNA: TGTGCCAGCAGCCCCCTCGACGGACCCTACGAGCAGTACTTC.

This clonotype was seen more than once but under ten times. The chain couples TRBV12-3 or TRBV12-4 to TRBJ2-1; the D gene is possibly TRBD2 (5 bases). V was trimmed by 6 bases and J by 8 bases, leaving 14 bases between them. The CDR3 is made up of 13 amino acids. The CDR3 nucleotides are TGTGCCAGCAGGTCAGTCGAGGAGGATGAGCAGTTCTTC. Its translation is CASRSVEEDEQFF.

The chain couples TRBV27 to TRBJ2-7; D gene unclear. The CDR3 has 13 amino acids. Germline V lookup: CDR1 MNHEY, CDR2 SMNVEV (reference sequence). Trimming cost V 6 bases and J 3 bases, with 12 bases left between them. The DNA of the CDR3 is TGTGCCAGCAGAGACATCGATCACTACGAGCAGTACTTC. Amino acids: CASRDIDHYEQYF.

About this clonotype: Lacking the conserved final phenylalanine or tryptophan, this CDR3 likely reflects a read error. This chain connects TRBV28 to TRBJ1-2, with a possible D match to TRBD1 (6 bases). In germline, CDR1 is MDHEN, CDR2 SYDVKM. V shed 4 bases and J shed 5 bases, with 17 bases lying between them. There are 15 residues in the CDR3. For the CDR3, the DNA is TGTGCCAGCAGTTACGGTGGGGGCGGCTTATATGGCTACACCTAC. Translation: CASSYGGGGLYGYTY.

This clonotype has just a few counts. V usage is TRBV10-3 and J usage is TRBJ2-1, with D unresolved. Trimming took off 4 bases at V and 5 bases at J, with 9 bases between the two ends. Germline V gene data show CDR1 as ENHRY and CDR2 as SYGVKD. The length of the CDR3 is 13 residues. CDR3 loop: CAISVDGDNEQFF. CDR3 nucleotide sequence: TGTGCCATCAGTGTGGACGGAGACAATGAGCAGTTCTTC.

This clonotype appeared a few times. The junction shows a germline mismatch at one end, possibly a read error. This chain joins TRBV20-1 and TRBJ2-1; TRBD2 might be the D (5 bases). The CDR3 has 15 amino acids. The germline CDR1 and CDR2 sequences are DFQATT and SNEGSKA (reference sequence). The CDR3 here is CSARDRRSGYNEQFF. For the CDR3, the DNA is TGCAGCGCTAGAGATCGACGGTCGGGGTACAATGAGCAGTTCTTC.

The rearrangement links TRBV4-1 to TRBJ1-1; no clear D gene. Per germline, CDR1 MGHRA and CDR2 YSYEKL. The CDR3 has 14 amino acids. Trimming took 0 bases from V and 0 from J, leaving 5 bases between them. Here the CDR3 DNA reads TGCGCCAGCAGCCAAGATGAGTTGAACACTGAAGCTTTCTTT. Residues: CASSQDELNTEAFF.

The chain is built from TRBV12-3 or TRBV12-4 and TRBJ2-1, with 9 positions matching TRBD1. Trimming removed 6 bases from V and 1 base from J; junction bases left unmatched: 13. The CDR3 is 18 residues long. Written as DNA, the CDR3 is TGTGCCAGCAGCCAACAGGGGGCTAGGAGTGGGTCCTACAATGAGCAGTTCTTC. Translating it yields CASSQQGARSGSYNEQFF.

The table lists this clonotype with many counts. This rearrangement joins TRBV4-3 to TRBJ2-1; a weak D match, TRBD1 (6 bases). V was cut by 2 bases and J by 10 bases, with 12 bases left in between. Germline-derived CDR1 and CDR2 are LGHNA and YSLEER. The CDR3 covers 13 residues. DNA of the CDR3: TGCGCCAGCAGCCAATACCGCAGGGGAGAGCAGTTCTTC. As protein: CASSQYRRGEQFF.

This clonotype was seen just once. The chain links TRBV7-2 to TRBJ1-2; D remains ambiguous. The V and J ends lost 1 base and 7 bases respectively, with 10 bases between them. This CDR3 is built from 13 residues. CDR1 is SGHTA and CDR2 is FQGNSA in the germline V gene. The CDR3 is CASSLEQTLGYTF. For the CDR3, the DNA is TGTGCCAGCAGCTTAGAACAGACACTTGGCTACACCTTC.

This clonotype came up a few times. This chain joins TRBV6-2 or TRBV6-3 and TRBJ1-4, with D possibly TRBD1 on 5 matching bases. The CDR3 consists of 14 residues. CDR1 and CDR2 from the germline V gene are MNHEY and SVGEGT. Trimming pared 6 bases from V and 8 bases from J, leaving 16 bases between. The CDR3 region has the DNA TGTGCCAGCAGACCTACAGGAGGGGACGAAAAACTGTTTTTT. Translation: CASRPTGGDEKLFF.

The chain is built from TRBV12-3 or TRBV12-4 and TRBJ2-7, with D perhaps TRBD1 or TRBD2 (5 bases each). The CDR3 length is 12 residues. V lost 2 bases and J lost 6, with 8 bases in between. CDR3 in amino acids: CASSLSGTEQYF. In nucleotides, the CDR3 is TGTGCCAGCAGTTTATCCGGGACCGAGCAGTACTTC.

In this sample, this clonotype turned up many times. A read error may account for a junction end that differs from germline. This CDR3 reads CASSLVSGNTEAFF. DNA of the CDR3: TGTGCCAGCAGTCTTGTTTCGGGGAACACTGAAGCTTTCTTT. The V call is TRBV5-1, the J call TRBJ1-1; D is uncertain. Germline assignment: CDR1 SGHRS and CDR2 YFSETQ. CDR3 length: 14 amino acids.